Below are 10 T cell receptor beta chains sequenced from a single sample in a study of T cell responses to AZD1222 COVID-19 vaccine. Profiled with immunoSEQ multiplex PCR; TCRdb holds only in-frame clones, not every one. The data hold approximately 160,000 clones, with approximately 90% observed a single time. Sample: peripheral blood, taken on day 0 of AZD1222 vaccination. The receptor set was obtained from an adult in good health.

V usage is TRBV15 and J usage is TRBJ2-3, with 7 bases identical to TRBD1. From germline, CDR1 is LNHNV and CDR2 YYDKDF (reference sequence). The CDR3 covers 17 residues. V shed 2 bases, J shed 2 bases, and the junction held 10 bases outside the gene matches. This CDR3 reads CATSRTRTGRPTDTQYF. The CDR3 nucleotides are TGTGCCACCAGCAGAACCCGGACAGGACGCCCCACAGATACGCAGTATTTT.

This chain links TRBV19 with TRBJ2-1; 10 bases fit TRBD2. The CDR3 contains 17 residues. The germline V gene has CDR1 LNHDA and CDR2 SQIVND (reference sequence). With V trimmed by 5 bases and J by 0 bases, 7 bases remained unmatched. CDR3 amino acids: CASSPGLAGGSYNEQFF. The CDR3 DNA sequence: TGTGCCAGTAGTCCAGGCTTAGCGGGGGGCTCCTACAATGAGCAGTTCTTC.

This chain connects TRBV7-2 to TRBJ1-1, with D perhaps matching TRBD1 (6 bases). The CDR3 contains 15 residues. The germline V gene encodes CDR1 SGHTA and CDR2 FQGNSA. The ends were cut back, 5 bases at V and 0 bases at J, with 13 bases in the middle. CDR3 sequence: CASSPGAGLNTEAFF. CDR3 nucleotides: TGTGCCAGCAGCCCGGGGGCGGGGCTGAACACTGAAGCTTTCTTT.

The CDR3 spells CSVETGSGTGELFF. In DNA, the CDR3 is TGCAGCGTTGAGACAGGGTCAGGCACCGGGGAGCTGTTTTTT. This rearrangement joins TRBV29-1 to TRBJ2-2; 7 bases agree with TRBD1. In germline, CDR1 is SQVTM, CDR2 ANQGSEA. Unmatched junction bases numbered 5, after V lost 3 bases and J lost 4 bases. The CDR3 consists of 14 residues.

Written as DNA, the CDR3 is TGTGCCACCAAGTTACCCGGGGGCATGGGAAACACCATATATTTT. Translated, it gives CATKLPGGMGNTIYF. The chain combines TRBV5-8 with TRBJ1-3; D possibly corresponds to TRBD1 (6 bases). The CDR3 runs to 15 residues. The V and J ends lost 9 bases and 4 bases respectively, with 20 bases between them. Germline-derived CDR1 and CDR2 are SGHTS and YDEGEE.

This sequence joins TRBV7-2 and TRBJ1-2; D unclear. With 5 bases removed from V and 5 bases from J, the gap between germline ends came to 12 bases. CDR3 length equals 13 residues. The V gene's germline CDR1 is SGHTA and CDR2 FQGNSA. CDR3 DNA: TGTGCCAGCAGCCCCGGGGTGGATTATGGCTACACCTTC. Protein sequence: CASSPGVDYGYTF.

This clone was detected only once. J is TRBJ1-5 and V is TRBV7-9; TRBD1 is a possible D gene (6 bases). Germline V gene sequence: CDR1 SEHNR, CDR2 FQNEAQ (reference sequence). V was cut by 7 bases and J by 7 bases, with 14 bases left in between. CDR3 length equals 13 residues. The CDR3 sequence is CASTKARGQPQHF. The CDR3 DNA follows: TGTGCCAGCACAAAAGCCAGGGGACAGCCCCAGCATTTT.

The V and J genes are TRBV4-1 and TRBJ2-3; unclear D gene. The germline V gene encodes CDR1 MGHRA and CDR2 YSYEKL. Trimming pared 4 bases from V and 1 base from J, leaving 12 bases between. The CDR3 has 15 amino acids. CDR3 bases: TGCGCCAGCAGCCGCAACCCTTTGGGCACAGATACGCAGTATTTT. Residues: CASSRNPLGTDTQYF.

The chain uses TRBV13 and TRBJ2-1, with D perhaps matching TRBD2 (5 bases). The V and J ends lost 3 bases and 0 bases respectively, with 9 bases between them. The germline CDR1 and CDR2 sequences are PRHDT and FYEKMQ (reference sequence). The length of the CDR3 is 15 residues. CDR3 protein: CASSFDYRSYNEQFF. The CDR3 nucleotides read TGTGCCAGCAGCTTTGACTATCGCTCCTACAATGAGCAGTTCTTC. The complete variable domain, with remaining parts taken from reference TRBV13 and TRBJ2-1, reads AAGVIQSPRHLIKEKRETATLKCYPIPRHDTVYWYQQGPGQDPQFLISFYEKMQSDKGSIPDRFSAQQFSDYHSELNMSSLELGDSALYFCASSFDYRSYNEQFFGPGTRLTVL.

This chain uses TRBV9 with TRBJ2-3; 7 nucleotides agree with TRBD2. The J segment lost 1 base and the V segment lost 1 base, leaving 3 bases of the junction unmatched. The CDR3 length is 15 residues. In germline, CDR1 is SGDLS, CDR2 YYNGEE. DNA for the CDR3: TGTGCCAGCAGCGTAAGGGCGGGAGGCACAGATACGCAGTATTTT. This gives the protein CASSVRAGGTDTQYF.